The 28 T cell receptor beta chains below come from one sample, sequenced in a study of T-cell reconstitution after alpha-beta-depleted transplantation in children (dated by TCRdb to between 2015 and 2016). Receptor amplification or capture employed PCR. The sample was run on an Illumina HiSeq 2500. TCR libraries were prepared with molecular barcoding, using unique molecular identifiers to normalize TCRbeta repertoire quantification. TCRdb passed the public sequencing reads through fastp at Q25 and MiXCR, retaining productive beta sequences. CDR3 protein duplicates are merged, each entry listing the most common genes and DNA. This sample holds some 830,000 distinct CDR3 sequences; roughly 15% were observed only once. The ten largest account for roughly 5% of the sample. Read against the paper, the sample's treatment or condition label means: allogeneic hematopoietic cell transplantation with graft depleted of TCRalphabeta T cells and CD19 B cells.

Sequenced here: PBMCs, mostly from graft donor cells, sampled 360 days after TCRalphabeta/CD19-depleted stem cell transplant. The source is a male patient between 10 and 17 years old who had a stem cell transplant for acute lymphoblastic leukemia, so the T cells may come from the graft donor.

The V and J genes are TRBV18 and TRBJ2-1; the D gene is possibly TRBD1 (6 bases). CDR1 is KGHSH, CDR2 LQKENI, per germline. The V and J ends lost 6 bases and 4 bases respectively, with 16 bases between them. The CDR3 extends over 15 amino acids. The DNA of the CDR3 is TGTGCCAGCTCCAGTCCGGGACAAGCTTACAATGAGCAGTTCTTC. It is translated as CASSSPGQAYNEQFF.

There are a few counts of this clonotype. V and J are TRBV3-1 and TRBJ2-7; D is uncertain. Trimming took 8 bases from V and 3 from J, leaving 14 bases between them. Germline V lookup: CDR1 LGHDT, CDR2 YNNKEL (reference sequence). This CDR3 region has 13 residues. The CDR3: CASRQRSHYEQYF. CDR3 in DNA: TGTGCCAGCCGACAAAGATCGCACTACGAGCAGTACTTC.

In this sample, this clonotype turned up a few times. The CDR3 bases are TGCGCCAGCAGCTTGCGCCGTAACCAAGAGACCCAGTACTTC. This sequence encodes CASSLRRNQETQYF. This chain uses TRBV5-1 with TRBJ2-5; no clear D gene. This CDR3 has 14 amino acids. The germline gives CDR1 SGHRS, CDR2 YFSETQ. V was cut by 1 base and J by 0 bases, with 7 bases left in between.

In its sample, this clonotype was seen a few times. The V and J genes are TRBV11-3 and TRBJ2-1, with TRBD1 identical over 7 bases. Trimming cost V 5 bases and J 8 bases; bases outside gene matches: 6. This CDR3 region has 13 residues. In germline, CDR1 is SGHNT, CDR2 YENEEA. The CDR3 region is CASSRYRGHEQFF. In nucleotides, the CDR3 is TGTGCCAGCAGCCGGTACAGGGGCCATGAGCAGTTCTTC. Full variable domain (remainder filled in from reference TRBV11-3 and TRBJ2-1): EAGVVQSPRYKIIEKKQPVAFWCNPISGHNTLYWYLQNLGQGPELLIRYENEEAVDDSQLPKDRFSAERLKGVDSTLKIQPAELGDSAVYLCASSRYRGHEQFFGPGTRLTVL.

Only a few counts were recorded for this clonotype. This chain connects TRBV3-1 to TRBJ2-1; 9 bases line up with TRBD2. This CDR3 is 18 amino acids long. Germline assignment: CDR1 LGHDT and CDR2 YNNKEL (reference sequence). V lost 1 base to trimming and J lost 2 bases; unmatched junction nucleotides: 9. CDR3 in amino acids: CASSQVAGGLGAYNEQFF. The CDR3 DNA sequence: TGTGCCAGCAGCCAAGTTGCGGGAGGGCTGGGTGCCTACAATGAGCAGTTCTTC.

The count of this clonotype is one. The rearrangement uses TRBV12-3 or TRBV12-4 and TRBJ2-5; D unclear. The CDR3 is 14 residues long. Between the trimmed V and J ends, which lost 2 bases and 2 bases, there was a span of 9 bases. CDR3 in DNA: TGTGCCAGCAGTTTATCCCTGGGGCAAGAGACCCAGTACTTC. This translates into CASSLSLGQETQYF.

This clonotype was detected a few times. V is TRBV5-6 and J is TRBJ2-1, with TRBD2 matching 10 bases. This CDR3 is built from 16 residues. Per germline, CDR1 SGHDT and CDR2 YYEEEE. The ends lost 6 bases at V and 15 bases at J; junction bases unmatched: 21. In nucleotides, the CDR3 is TGTGCCAGCACTCGGATGGGGACAGGAAGCGGGAGGGTTGGGTTCTTC. It codes for CASTRMGTGSGRVGFF.

The chain couples TRBV19 to TRBJ2-2, with D hard to call. CDR1 is LNHDA and CDR2 is SQIVND in the germline V gene (reference sequence). V shed 6 bases and J shed 1 base, with 12 bases lying between them. The CDR3 length is 15 residues. DNA for the CDR3: TGTGCCAGTAGAAAAGAGCGTCGGAACACCGGGGAGCTGTTTTTT. Protein sequence: CASRKERRNTGELFF. The variable domain in full, completed from reference TRBV19 and TRBJ2-2, reads DGGITQSPKYLFRKEGQNVTLSCEQNLNHDAMYWYRQDPGQGLRLIYYSQIVNDFQKGDIAEGYSVSREKKESFPLTVTSAQKNPTAFYLCASRKERRNTGELFFGEGSRLTVL.

The genes are TRBV13 and TRBJ2-1; D might be TRBD1 (6 bases). The CDR3 spans 15 residues. Germline assignment: CDR1 PRHDT and CDR2 FYEKMQ (reference sequence). Between the trimmed V and J ends, which lost 1 base and 7 bases, there was a span of 14 bases. CDR3 in amino acids: CASSLAQGNSNEQFF. The CDR3 nucleotides read TGTGCCAGCAGCTTAGCCCAGGGGAACTCGAATGAGCAGTTCTTC.

CDR3 sequence (DNA): TGTGCCAGCAGTCACCTTAGCGGGAGAGGGGGTGGGGAGCAGTTCTTC. Translated, it gives CASSHLSGRGGGEQFF. This chain links TRBV28 with TRBJ2-1; 9 bases line up with TRBD2. Germline V gene lookup returns CDR1 MDHEN and CDR2 SYDVKM. Trimming took 5 bases from V and 10 from J; bases not matched to a gene: 15. There are 16 residues in the CDR3.

This sequence joins TRBV4-1 and TRBJ2-7; perhaps D is TRBD1 or TRBD2 (5 bases each). Trimming pared 1 base from V and 4 bases from J, leaving 14 bases between. This CDR3 spans 15 amino acids. Germline V gives CDR1 MGHRA, CDR2 YSYEKL. CDR3 sequence: CASSQGTAEGYEQYF. CDR3 DNA sequence: TGCGCCAGCAGCCAAGGCACCGCTGAGGGGTACGAGCAGTACTTC.

The sample holds a few counts of this clonotype. The V call is TRBV12-3 or TRBV12-4, the J call TRBJ2-5, with D tentatively TRBD2 (6 bases). This CDR3 contains 15 residues. V lost 6 bases to trimming and J lost 4 bases, with 18 bases between them. CDR3 protein: CASRRVRGRGETQYF. In DNA, the CDR3 is TGTGCCAGCAGGAGGGTACGAGGGCGGGGAGAGACCCAGTACTTC.

This chain joins TRBV12-3 or TRBV12-4 and TRBJ2-1, with unresolved D. This CDR3 contains 14 residues. Trimming took 0 bases from V and 9 from J, leaving 12 bases between them. CDR3 DNA: TGTGCCAGCAGTTTAGCTGGTTTCTCCCCTGAGCAGTTCTTC. This sequence encodes CASSLAGFSPEQFF.

The sample holds a few counts of this clonotype. CDR3 protein: CSVESSAASPYGYTF. DNA of the CDR3: TGCAGCGTGGAATCCAGTGCTGCCAGCCCCTATGGCTACACCTTC. The chain employs TRBV29-1 and TRBJ1-2; no definite D call. The V end was cut by 6 bases, the J end by 4 bases, with 21 bases between. The germline gives CDR1 SQVTM, CDR2 ANQGSEA. The CDR3 runs 15 residues.

The chain is built from TRBV11-2 and TRBJ1-4, with no clear D. This CDR3 has 14 amino acids. CDR1 is SGHAT, CDR2 FQNNGV, per germline. Trimming removed 8 bases from V and 4 bases from J, with 14 bases in between. This CDR3 reads CASGSGISNEKLFF. The CDR3 nucleotides are TGTGCCAGCGGCTCGGGTATTAGTAATGAAAAACTGTTTTTT. Variable domain in full (rest from reference TRBV11-2 and TRBJ1-4): EAGVAQSPRYKIIEKRQSVAFWCNPISGHATLYWYQQILGQGPKLLIQFQNNGVVDDSQLPKDRFSAERLKGVDSTLKIQPAKLEDSAVYLCASGSGISNEKLFFGSGTQLSVL.

This clonotype has only a few counts. The chain carries TRBV12-3 or TRBV12-4 and TRBJ2-7; 8 bases are a match to TRBD1. V was pared by 2 bases and J by 4 bases, with 1 base of the junction left unmatched. The CDR3 runs to 13 residues. The CDR3 DNA reads TGTGCCAGCAGTTTACACAGGGGGTACGAGCAGTACTTC. Protein: CASSLHRGYEQYF.

The V call is TRBV7-3, the J call TRBJ2-1, with no clear D. The CDR3 has 13 amino acids. V was trimmed by 0 bases and J by 7 bases, leaving 7 bases between them. Germline loops: CDR1 SGHTA, CDR2 FQGTGA. CDR3 DNA sequence: TGTGCCAGCAGCTTAACGTTACAGAATGAGCAGTTCTTC. Amino acid sequence: CASSLTLQNEQFF.

This clonotype was picked up many times. The chain couples TRBV6-5 to TRBJ2-7, with 9 bases identical to TRBD1. The V gene end was trimmed by 2 bases and the J gene end by 6 bases; junction bases not matched to a gene: 11. The length of the CDR3 is 16 residues. Germline V gives CDR1 MNHEY, CDR2 SVGAGI. The CDR3 DNA sequence: TGTGCCAGCAGTTACGTCCCGGGACAGGGACCTCTCGAGCAGTACTTC. The encoded protein is CASSYVPGQGPLEQYF.

There are many counts of this clonotype. This sequence joins TRBV10-2 and TRBJ2-7; a possible D gene is TRBD1 (7 bases). This CDR3 is built from 12 residues. From germline, CDR1 is WSHSY and CDR2 SAAADI. CDR3 protein: CVTAGGPYEQYF. CDR3 sequence (DNA): TGCGTTACGGCAGGGGGGCCCTACGAGCAGTACTTC.

J is TRBJ2-2 and V is TRBV7-3; D is perhaps TRBD1 (6 bases). Germline V gives CDR1 SGHTA, CDR2 FQGTGA. The CDR3 extends over 15 amino acids. Trimming removed 1 base at V and 4 bases at J, with 10 bases between. The CDR3 spells CASSLNQGFTGELFF. CDR3 bases: TGTGCCAGCAGCTTAAACCAGGGGTTCACCGGGGAGCTGTTTTTT.

This clonotype was seen a handful of times. The chain carries TRBV10-3 and TRBJ2-1; D unresolved. Per the germline V gene, CDR1 is ENHRY and CDR2 is SYGVKD. The germline V and J ends were trimmed by 2 bases and 5 bases, with 4 bases remaining between them. This CDR3 has 12 amino acids. This CDR3 is CAISEMDNEQFF. The CDR3 DNA reads TGTGCCATCAGTGAGATGGACAATGAGCAGTTCTTC.

This chain joins TRBV20-1 and TRBJ2-7, with D possibly being TRBD2 (5 bases). Trimming took off 2 bases at V and 0 bases at J, with 17 bases between the two ends. This CDR3 region has 16 residues. Germline loops: CDR1 DFQATT, CDR2 SNEGSKA (reference sequence). The CDR3 nucleotides read TGCAGTGCTAGAAATCCGGCCAGGACTGGCTCCTACGAGCAGTACTTC. Its translation is CSARNPARTGSYEQYF.

This clonotype was found many times. One end of the junction varies from germline; a read error may be responsible. This rearrangement joins TRBV12-3 or TRBV12-4 to TRBJ1-5; unclear D gene. This CDR3 region has 11 residues. CDR3 sequence reads: CASSFNQPQHF. CDR3 nucleotides: TGCGCCAGCAGCTTCAATCAGCCCCAGCATTTT.

This sequence joins TRBV25-1 and TRBJ1-2, with D uncertain. CDR3 length equals 14 residues. V lost 3 bases and J 2 bases, leaving 10 bases between the germline ends. Germline lookup yields CDR1 MGHDK and CDR2 SYGVNS. CDR3 amino acids: CASSEWVGNYGYTF. For the CDR3, the DNA is TGTGCCAGCAGTGAGTGGGTAGGGAACTATGGCTACACCTTC.

This chain links TRBV10-3 with TRBJ2-5; no clear D. The CDR3 sequence is 12 residues long. Per germline, CDR1 ENHRY and CDR2 SYGVKD. Trimming pared 1 base from V and 5 bases from J, leaving 5 bases between. The CDR3 loop reads CAISEWQETQYF. CDR3 sequence (DNA): TGTGCCATCAGTGAGTGGCAGGAGACCCAGTACTTC.

Only a few counts were recorded for this clonotype. V is TRBV5-1 and J is TRBJ2-5; TRBD2 is a possible D gene (5 bases). CDR1 is SGHRS, CDR2 YFSETQ, per germline. The CDR3 contains 16 residues. The V gene lost 3 bases and the J gene lost 2 bases, with 17 bases spanning the gap. CDR3 sequence (DNA): TGCGCCAGCAGCTCACCACTAGGTCTTGAACAAGAGACCCAGTACTTC. It codes for CASSSPLGLEQETQYF.

The rearrangement uses TRBV3-1 and TRBJ2-1, with unresolved D. Trimming pared 8 bases from V and 2 bases from J, leaving 10 bases between. Germline loops: CDR1 LGHDT, CDR2 YNNKEL (reference sequence). The CDR3 spans 13 residues. CDR3 DNA: TGTGCCAGCGCCCTGTCCCCCTACAATGAGCAGTTCTTC. This codes for CASALSPYNEQFF.

The V gene is TRBV12-3 or TRBV12-4, the J gene TRBJ2-3; 7 nucleotides line up with TRBD2. The CDR3 has 16 amino acids. Losses at the gene ends were 2 bases for V and 0 bases for J; bases not matched to a gene: 5. CDR3 in DNA: TGTGCCAGCAGTTTAAAGACTAGCCCTAGCACAGATACGCAGTATTTT. It specifies CASSLKTSPSTDTQYF.